This T cell receptor beta chain derives from a study of cytomegalovirus exposure and HLA in healthy donors (dated by TCRdb to 2016 to 2017). Describing the broader study: According to an earlier analysis of 587 of the donors, some 180 million T cells yielded 117 million unique TCR beta sequences and around 280 Gb of sequence data. Class I and class II HLA loci were covered by the typing at four-digit resolution. A later analysis re-analyzed previously published TCR beta repertoires from 666 donors and added high-resolution HLA genotyping to study TCR occurrence patterns. All discovery cohort repertoires had been generated on a single sequencing platform. An earlier analysis of about 600 of the donors used high-throughput TCR beta sequencing to judge whether each TCR beta V gene segment behaved as functional or pseudogenic. An early release covering roughly 580 HLA-typed donors comprised approximately 290 gigabases of sequencing data and approximately 80 million unique TCR sequences. A later genetic analysis took genome-wide SNP genotypes for about three fifths of the 666 donors and used that subset as a discovery cohort. Among the approximately 400 genotyped donors, approximately 77% belonged to the genetic ancestry cluster associated with self-reported Caucasian donors. To predict cytomegalovirus infection status, the study brought together high-throughput TCR immunosequencing, statistical association of individual TCRs with disease status, and machine learning. The number of donors typed differed by locus, with roughly 629-640 for A, B, C, DRB1 and DQB1, roughly 520 for DQA1, some 570 for DPA1, and some 440 for DPB1. The study was designed to test whether signatures of past pathogen exposure could be identified by cataloging public T cell receptors. Across some 400 genotyped donors of the cohort, an average of about 240,000 unique TCR beta nucleotide sequences per donor were sequenced, and 15% to 20% of those sequences were non-productive. Rather than using new phenotypic data, the later analysis identified candidate immune exposures from TCR beta sequences and from how often those sequences occurred across donors. Donor age, sex, ethnicity and CMV serostatus were compiled alongside the repertoire data. Roughly 5 DR-DQ haplotypes were handled as single units for association and clustering, since linkage in the cohort was strong. A separate validation cohort of over a hundred different subjects was used in addition to the roughly 700-subject first cohort. Using immunosequencing, the study profiled T cell repertoires from about 620 subjects and related those repertoires to cytomegalovirus serostatus. Study-level results and caveats: Roughly uniform sequencing depth across donors was assumed in presence/absence analyses, although this assumption may not hold. Across donors, most TCR sequences were observed very rarely, whereas some public TCRs were present in many individuals. Some IMGT-functional V segments, including TRBV6-2 and TRBV6-3, could not be distinguished by the 87-base-pair reads and were therefore excluded. In a later analysis, HLA-associated TCR beta chains were found to be more clonally expanded and to have lower generation probabilities than equally common non-associated chains. A few of the identified cytomegalovirus-associated TCR beta chains were confirmed in vitro to be specific for cytomegalovirus antigens. In this cohort, only TCR beta chains were sequenced, and detectable features were limited by the absence of alpha or paired-chain data. In a later genetic analysis, fewer N-insertions in productive TCRs were reported among donors in an Asian-associated ancestry cluster than the approximately 710-donor mean. Assigning TCR associations to individual alleles was difficult when HLA alleles, especially DR and DQ, strongly co-occurred. In the study, around 150 TCR beta chains were listed as associated with cytomegalovirus. The only immune exposure information available for the cohort was CMV serostatus. A later genetic analysis associated a missense DCLRE1C variant with V-gene and J-gene trimming of TCR beta chains, and an independent cohort replicated the association. A further reported finding was that TCR beta sequences accurately predicted the HLA-A and HLA-B alleles for most subjects in the first cohort. A later analysis reported that several top co-occurrence clusters appeared linked to parvovirus B19, influenza, CMV and Epstein-Barr virus. Most CMV-associated TCR beta chains appeared to be HLA-restricted in a later analysis, and the HLA associations seemed to be driven largely by CMV exposure. In a later analysis, 16,951 TCR beta sequences were associated with specific HLA alleles at a false discovery rate of 0.05. In an earlier analysis of around 600 of the donors, most TCR beta V segments were observed in productive rearrangements about 87% or about 30% of the time, broadly matching IMGT annotations. Because HLA typing was unavailable for some donors at each locus, only the typed subset was used in association tests. The authors suggested that the approach could potentially be extended to other disease states and immunological phenotypes. Approximately 18 rarely observed V segments, including chromosome 9 orphons, were excluded from the earlier analysis of some 590 of the donors because counts were too low. A later analysis found that TCR association rates varied across HLA loci, with DRB1 alleles showing the most associated TCRs and HLA-C alleles the fewest. A cluster of highly shared sequence variants was judged likely to be a technical artifact of the sequencing pipeline. Linkage disequilibrium might explain the correlated functional status among segregating V segments, but an unknown experimental factor could not be excluded. The classifier was reported to diagnose cytomegalovirus status with high specificity and sensitivity in both the original and validation cohorts.

The CDR3 numbers 14 residues from cysteine through phenylalanine. This entry keeps only the CDR3 DNA: 42 bases, framed from base 1. Reading the germline V gene (reference sequence) gives CDR1 LNHNV and CDR2 YYDKDF. Between the V and J ends, shortened by 1 base and 3 bases respectively, the junction contains 9 bases. The library was generated by the immunoSEQ multiplex PCR assay. The multiplex PCR relied on a mix of 60 forward primers for TCR Vbeta segments and 13 reverse primers for TCR Jbeta segments. The CDR3 region of rearranged TCR beta genes was amplified from genomic DNA by a multiplex PCR assay. The Illumina HiSeq System was used to sequence the amplified TCR beta libraries as 87-base-pair reads. As for the original processing: A later analysis counted about 76 million unique TCR beta chains across the 640 or so repertoires, and some 11 million of these chains were shared by at least two donors. A nearest-neighbor algorithm error-corrected the raw reads and collapsed the reads into unique sequences, merging closely related sequences to remove PCR and sequencing errors. CDR3 sequences were aligned to IMGT reference sequences to assign V, D and J gene segments. For a sequence to be retained, a match of at least six nucleotides to both a V gene segment and a J gene segment was required. Rearrangements were classified as productive when the CDR3 lacked stop codons and remained in frame with V and J, and all other rearrangements were classified as non-productive. CDR3 was defined according to IMGT convention as the region running from the second conserved V-encoded cysteine to the conserved J-encoded phenylalanine. In an earlier analysis of 500 to 650 of the donors, sequences lacking an unambiguous match to a single V gene segment were excluded. An earlier analysis of 587 of the donors called V segments functional above 56.7% productive rearrangements and segregating when the between-donor standard deviation exceeded 5%. A statistical classification framework was built to diagnose cytomegalovirus status from the catalog of TCR beta chain sequences. A later analysis assigned V and J genes by comparing TCR nucleotide sequences with IMGT/GENE-DB human TR gene sequences. The TCRdist pipeline was used in a later analysis to assign CDR3 sequences and most-parsimonious VDJ recombination scenarios. In a later analysis, every TCR beta chain was defined by the combination of its CDR3 amino acid sequence and its V-gene family, and reads without a unique V-gene family were dropped. In a later analysis, fewer than 600 highly shared, low-generation-probability nucleotide sequences were removed to address suspected cross-contamination and a sequencing artifact. In a later analysis, a clonal expansion index for each public chain was calculated from normalized within-repertoire ranks of inferred template counts. Generation probabilities in a later analysis came from a VDJ recombination model fitted to out-of-frame rearrangements, and those results were checked against IGoR. In a later analysis, hypergeometric tests were used to score TCR-TCR, TCR-HLA and TCR-CMV co-occurrence, with a repertoire-size bias correction applied to TCR pairs. False discovery rates were estimated in a later analysis by permuting HLA or CMV assignments 20 times. In a later analysis, co-occurring TCRs were grouped using DBSCAN, with TCRdist sequence similarity added in when clustering inside HLA-allele-positive subsets. Repertoires with fewer than 30,000 or more than 120,000 public chains were left out of co-occurrence clustering, as were several repertoires with anomalous nucleotide sharing. The clones in this table, taken by TCRdb from immuneACCESS, are in-frame only. Not every clone is retained; where verified, under half of the shortfall comes from an unresolved V gene, and the cause of the rest is unknown. That table supplies the V and J calls and clone size; D and trimming were determined from the DNA. In all, the sample holds 170,000 or so clones, and 83% of those were seen once. Clones ranked in the top ten supply 1.5% to 2% of the sample.

For this clone: What antigen it recognizes has not been identified. One base away there is no much larger clone; base qualities are not given.

The cohort was made up of 500 to 800 healthy bone marrow donors. At the time of sampling, every cohort member was nominally healthy, though immune exposures that went unrecorded were likely present. The donor was CMV seronegative and was included in the group of under 450 seronegative cohort members. Every donor gave a peripheral blood sample, and the peripheral blood mononuclear cells from that sample were used for TCR beta sequencing. The Qiagen DNeasy Blood Extraction Kit was used to extract genomic DNA from the blood cell samples. The sequence joins TRBV15 to TRBJ1-2, with the D gene too uncertain to name. This receptor was obtained from a man aged 50 to 60 in good health and CMV-seronegative. The source material was PBMCs. The nucleotide sequence is TGTGCCACCAGCAGAGCGCGGGTTGACTATGGCTACACCTTC. This yields the protein CATSRARVDYGYTF.